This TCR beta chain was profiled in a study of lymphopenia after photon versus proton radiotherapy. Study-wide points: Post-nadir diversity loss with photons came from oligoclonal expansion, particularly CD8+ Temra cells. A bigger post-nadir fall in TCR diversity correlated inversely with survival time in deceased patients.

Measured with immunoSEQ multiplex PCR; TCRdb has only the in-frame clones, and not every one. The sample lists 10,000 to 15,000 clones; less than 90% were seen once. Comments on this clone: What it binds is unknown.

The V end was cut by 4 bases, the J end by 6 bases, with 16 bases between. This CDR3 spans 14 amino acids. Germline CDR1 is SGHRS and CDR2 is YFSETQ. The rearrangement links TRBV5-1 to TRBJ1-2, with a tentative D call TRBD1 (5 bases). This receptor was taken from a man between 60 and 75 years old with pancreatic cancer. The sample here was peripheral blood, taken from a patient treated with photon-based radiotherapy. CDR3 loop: CASSRGTAEDGYTF. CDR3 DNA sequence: TGCGCCAGCAGCCGTGGGACGGCAGAGGATGGCTACACCTTC.